These T cell receptor beta chains were read from a single sample in a study of blood T cell repertoires in COVID-19. The data were produced by immunoSEQ multiplex PCR, yet TCRdb's version contains in-frame clones alone and is incomplete. Among some 150,000 clones listed, approximately 89% were seen once. The sample taken for sequencing was peripheral blood. These receptors were collected from a human donor in a cohort sampled during active COVID-19. CDR3s include the opening cysteine and the closing phenylalanine or tryptophan. Each record gives: V gene, clone size, J gene, D gene, CDR3 length, CDR3 protein, CDR3 DNA. The D gene is left open where the match is weak. Expanded clones are given a class, and other clones once, few, many or no size at all.

>TRBV9|.|TRBJ2-1|TRBD2|17
CASSEQVTSGGDNEQFF
TGTGCCAGCAGCGAACAAGTGACTAGCGGGGGGGACAATGAGCAGTTCTTC
>TRBV5-6|once|TRBJ2-7|.|13
CASSFLSGYEQYF
TGTGCCAGCAGCTTTCTTTCGGGCTACGAGCAGTACTTC
>TRBV29-1|.|TRBJ2-6|.|17
CSVSTGTQPLWANVLTF
TGCAGCGTTTCAACCGGGACACAACCCCTCTGGGCCAACGTCCTGACTTTC
>TRBV6-1|.|TRBJ1-2|.|13
CASSEEQVYGYTF
TGTGCCAGCAGTGAAGAACAGGTCTATGGCTACACCTTC
>TRBV6-6|once|TRBJ1-2|.|15
CASSYHGLRGIDYTF
TGTGCCAGCAGTTACCATGGACTCCGGGGTATTGACTACACCTTC
>TRBV28|.|TRBJ2-3|TRBD2|16
CASSPPGAGSGDTQYF
TGTGCCAGCAGTCCCCCGGGAGCGGGGTCCGGAGATACGCAGTATTTT
>TRBV3-1/TRBV3-2|many|TRBJ2-7|TRBD2|14
CASSLRRDYYEQYF
TGTGCCAGCAGCCTTAGAAGGGACTACTACGAGCAGTACTTC
>TRBV19|.|TRBJ1-3|.|16
CASSIGLSSSGNTIYF
TGTGCCAGTAGTATAGGCCTTTCTAGCTCTGGAAACACCATATATTTT
>TRBV30|.|TRBJ2-3|TRBD2|13
CAWISGFTDTQYF
TGTGCCTGGATTAGCGGGTTCACAGATACGCAGTATTTT
>TRBV19|.|TRBJ2-5|TRBD1|14
CASSMAGGHETQYF
TGTGCCAGTAGTATGGCAGGGGGCCACGAGACCCAGTACTTC
>TRBV27|.|TRBJ2-1|TRBD2|15
CASSLTSGGYNEQFF
TGTGCCAGCAGTCTCACTAGCGGGGGATACAATGAGCAGTTCTTC